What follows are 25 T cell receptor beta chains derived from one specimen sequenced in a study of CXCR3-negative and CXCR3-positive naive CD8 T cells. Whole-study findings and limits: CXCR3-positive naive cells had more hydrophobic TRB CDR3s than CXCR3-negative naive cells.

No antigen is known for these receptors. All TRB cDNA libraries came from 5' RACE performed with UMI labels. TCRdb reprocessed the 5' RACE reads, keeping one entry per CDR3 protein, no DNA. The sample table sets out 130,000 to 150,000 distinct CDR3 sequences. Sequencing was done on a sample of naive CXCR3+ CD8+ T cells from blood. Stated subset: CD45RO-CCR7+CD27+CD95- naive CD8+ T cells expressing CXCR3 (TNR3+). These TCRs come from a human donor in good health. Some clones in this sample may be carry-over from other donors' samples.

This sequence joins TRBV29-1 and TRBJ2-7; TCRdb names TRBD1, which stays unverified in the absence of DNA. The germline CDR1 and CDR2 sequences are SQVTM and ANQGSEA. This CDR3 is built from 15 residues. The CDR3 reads CSVEDRDRGAYEQYF.

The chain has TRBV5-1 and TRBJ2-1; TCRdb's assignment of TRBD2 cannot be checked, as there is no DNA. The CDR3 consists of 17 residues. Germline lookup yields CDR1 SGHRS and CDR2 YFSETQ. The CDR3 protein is CASSLTGAASGRPEQFF.

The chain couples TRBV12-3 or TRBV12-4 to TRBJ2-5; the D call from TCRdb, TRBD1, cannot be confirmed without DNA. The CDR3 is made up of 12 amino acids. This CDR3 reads CASNGGRETQYF.

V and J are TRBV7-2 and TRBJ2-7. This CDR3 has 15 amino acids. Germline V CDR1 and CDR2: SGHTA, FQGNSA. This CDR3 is CASSLVLRGSYEQYF.

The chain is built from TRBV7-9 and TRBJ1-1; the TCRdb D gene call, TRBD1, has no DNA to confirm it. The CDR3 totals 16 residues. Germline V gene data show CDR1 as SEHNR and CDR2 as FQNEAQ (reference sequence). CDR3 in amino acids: CASSGKTGPGNTEAFF.

This CDR3 reads CASSYGGPNPFF. The chain combines TRBV6-2 or TRBV6-3 with TRBJ2-1; TCRdb indicates TRBD1, and absent DNA this call remains unverified. This CDR3 contains 12 residues. Per the germline V gene, CDR1 is MNHEY and CDR2 is SVGEGT.

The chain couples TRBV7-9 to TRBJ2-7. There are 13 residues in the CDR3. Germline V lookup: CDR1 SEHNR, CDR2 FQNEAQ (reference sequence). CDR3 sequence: CASSSDRSYEQYF.

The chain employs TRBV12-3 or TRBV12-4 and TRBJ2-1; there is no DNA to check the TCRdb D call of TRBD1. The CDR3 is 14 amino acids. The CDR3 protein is CASSRSLGFDEQFF.

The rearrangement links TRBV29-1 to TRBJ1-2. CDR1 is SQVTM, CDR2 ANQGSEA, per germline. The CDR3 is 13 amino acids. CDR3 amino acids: CSVEVGEVHGYTF.

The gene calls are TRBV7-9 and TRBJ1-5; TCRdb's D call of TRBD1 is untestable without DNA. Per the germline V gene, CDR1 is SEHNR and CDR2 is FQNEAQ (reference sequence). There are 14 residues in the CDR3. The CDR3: CASSLTGVDQPQHF.

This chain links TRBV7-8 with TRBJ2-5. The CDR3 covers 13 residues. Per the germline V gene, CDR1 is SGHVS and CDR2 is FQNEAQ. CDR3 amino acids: CASSPDLGETQYF.

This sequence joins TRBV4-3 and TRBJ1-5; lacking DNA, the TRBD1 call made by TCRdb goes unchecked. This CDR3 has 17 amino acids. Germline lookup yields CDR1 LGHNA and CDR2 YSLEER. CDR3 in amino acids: CASSQDIYRSSNQPQHF.

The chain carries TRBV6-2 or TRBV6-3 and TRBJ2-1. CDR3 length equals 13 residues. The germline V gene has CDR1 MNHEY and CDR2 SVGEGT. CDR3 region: CASSFLLSNEQFF.

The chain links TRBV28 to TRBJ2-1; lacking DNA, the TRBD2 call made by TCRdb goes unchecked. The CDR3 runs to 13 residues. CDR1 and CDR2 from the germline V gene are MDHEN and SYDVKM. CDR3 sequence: CASTGLPGNEQFF.

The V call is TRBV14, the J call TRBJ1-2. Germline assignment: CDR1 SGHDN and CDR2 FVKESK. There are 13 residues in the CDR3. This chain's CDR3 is CASSQTLNYGYTF.

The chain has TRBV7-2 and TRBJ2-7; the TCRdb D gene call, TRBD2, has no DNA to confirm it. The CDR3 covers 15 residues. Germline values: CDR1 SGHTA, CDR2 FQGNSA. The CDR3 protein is CASSLSAGGPYEQYF.

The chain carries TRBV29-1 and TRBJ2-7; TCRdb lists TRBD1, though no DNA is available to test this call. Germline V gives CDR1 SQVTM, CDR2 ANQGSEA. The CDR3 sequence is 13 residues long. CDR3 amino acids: CSTVEGASYEQYF.

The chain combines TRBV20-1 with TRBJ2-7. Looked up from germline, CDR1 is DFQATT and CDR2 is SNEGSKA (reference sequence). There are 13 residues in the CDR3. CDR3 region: CSARGTALGEQYF.

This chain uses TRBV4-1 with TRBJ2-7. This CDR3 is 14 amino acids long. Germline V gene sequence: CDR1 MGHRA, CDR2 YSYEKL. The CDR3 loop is CASSPTPSSYEQYF.

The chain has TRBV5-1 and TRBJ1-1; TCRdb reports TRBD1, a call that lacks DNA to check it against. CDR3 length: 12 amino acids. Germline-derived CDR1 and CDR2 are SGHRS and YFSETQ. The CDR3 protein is CASSLARGGAFF. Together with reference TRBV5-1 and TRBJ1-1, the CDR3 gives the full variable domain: KAGVTQTPRYLIKTRGQQVTLSCSPISGHRSVSWYQQTPGQGLQFLFEYFSETQRNKGNFPGRFSGRQFSNSRSEMNVSTLELGDSALYLCASSLARGGAFFGQGTRLTVV.

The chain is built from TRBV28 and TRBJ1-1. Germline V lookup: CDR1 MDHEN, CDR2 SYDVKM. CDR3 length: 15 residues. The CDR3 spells CASSFQGWLNTEAFF. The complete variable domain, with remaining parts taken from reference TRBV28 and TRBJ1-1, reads DVKVTQSSRYLVKRTGEKVFLECVQDMDHENMFWYRQDPGLGLRLIYFSYDVKMKEKGDIPEGYSVSREKKERFSLILESASTNQTSMYLCASSFQGWLNTEAFFGQGTRLTVV.

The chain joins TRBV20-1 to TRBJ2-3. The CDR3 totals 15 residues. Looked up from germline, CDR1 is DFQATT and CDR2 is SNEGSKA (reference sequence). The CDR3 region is CSARARLSSTDTQYF.

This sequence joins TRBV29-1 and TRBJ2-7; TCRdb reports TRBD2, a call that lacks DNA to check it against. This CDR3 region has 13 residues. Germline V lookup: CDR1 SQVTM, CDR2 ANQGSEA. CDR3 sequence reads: CSVAGPISYEQYF.

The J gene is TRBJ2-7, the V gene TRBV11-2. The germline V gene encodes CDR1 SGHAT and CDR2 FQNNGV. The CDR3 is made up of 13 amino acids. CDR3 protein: CASSLARTYEQYF. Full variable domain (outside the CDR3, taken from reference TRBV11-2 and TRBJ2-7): EAGVAQSPRYKIIEKRQSVAFWCNPISGHATLYWYQQILGQGPKLLIQFQNNGVVDDSQLPKDRFSAERLKGVDSTLKIQPAKLEDSAVYLCASSLARTYEQYFGPGTRLTVT.

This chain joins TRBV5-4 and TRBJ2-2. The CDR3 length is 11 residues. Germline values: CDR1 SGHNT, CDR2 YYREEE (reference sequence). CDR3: CASSSAMELFF.